This T cell receptor beta chain was found in a study of vaccination and CD4 T cells after COVID-19. This clonotype was seen a handful of times. Its specificity is unknown. Cultured CD4+ T-cell DNA underwent Oncomine TCR Beta short-read sequencing. Via MiXCR, TCRdb re-called the PCR reads, giving one row per CDR3 protein. The data show approximately 16,000 distinct CDR3 sequences, 25% to 35% seen once. The treatment was: roughly 10-day PBMC culture with coronavirus spike peptide pools or control peptides (ViraFEST assay). The source of this sequence is a human donor with COVID-19. The sample comprised cultured CD4+ T cells from blood.

CDR3 nucleotides: TGTGCCAGCAGCCCCGGTTCCGGGCCTAGCTATGGCTACACCTTC. The encoded protein is CASSPGSGPSYGYTF. The V call is TRBV7-6, the J call TRBJ1-2; D gene uncertain. CDR3 size: 15 residues. Trimming removed 5 bases at V and 4 bases at J, with 17 bases between. Germline-derived CDR1 and CDR2 are SGHVS and FNYEAQ. The complete variable domain, with remaining parts taken from reference TRBV7-6 and TRBJ1-2, reads GAGVSQSPRYKVTKRGQDVALRCDPISGHVSLYWYRQALGQGPEFLTYFNYEAQQDKSGLPNDRFSAERPEGSISTLTIQRTEQRDSAMYRCASSPGSGPSYGYTFGSGTRLTVV.